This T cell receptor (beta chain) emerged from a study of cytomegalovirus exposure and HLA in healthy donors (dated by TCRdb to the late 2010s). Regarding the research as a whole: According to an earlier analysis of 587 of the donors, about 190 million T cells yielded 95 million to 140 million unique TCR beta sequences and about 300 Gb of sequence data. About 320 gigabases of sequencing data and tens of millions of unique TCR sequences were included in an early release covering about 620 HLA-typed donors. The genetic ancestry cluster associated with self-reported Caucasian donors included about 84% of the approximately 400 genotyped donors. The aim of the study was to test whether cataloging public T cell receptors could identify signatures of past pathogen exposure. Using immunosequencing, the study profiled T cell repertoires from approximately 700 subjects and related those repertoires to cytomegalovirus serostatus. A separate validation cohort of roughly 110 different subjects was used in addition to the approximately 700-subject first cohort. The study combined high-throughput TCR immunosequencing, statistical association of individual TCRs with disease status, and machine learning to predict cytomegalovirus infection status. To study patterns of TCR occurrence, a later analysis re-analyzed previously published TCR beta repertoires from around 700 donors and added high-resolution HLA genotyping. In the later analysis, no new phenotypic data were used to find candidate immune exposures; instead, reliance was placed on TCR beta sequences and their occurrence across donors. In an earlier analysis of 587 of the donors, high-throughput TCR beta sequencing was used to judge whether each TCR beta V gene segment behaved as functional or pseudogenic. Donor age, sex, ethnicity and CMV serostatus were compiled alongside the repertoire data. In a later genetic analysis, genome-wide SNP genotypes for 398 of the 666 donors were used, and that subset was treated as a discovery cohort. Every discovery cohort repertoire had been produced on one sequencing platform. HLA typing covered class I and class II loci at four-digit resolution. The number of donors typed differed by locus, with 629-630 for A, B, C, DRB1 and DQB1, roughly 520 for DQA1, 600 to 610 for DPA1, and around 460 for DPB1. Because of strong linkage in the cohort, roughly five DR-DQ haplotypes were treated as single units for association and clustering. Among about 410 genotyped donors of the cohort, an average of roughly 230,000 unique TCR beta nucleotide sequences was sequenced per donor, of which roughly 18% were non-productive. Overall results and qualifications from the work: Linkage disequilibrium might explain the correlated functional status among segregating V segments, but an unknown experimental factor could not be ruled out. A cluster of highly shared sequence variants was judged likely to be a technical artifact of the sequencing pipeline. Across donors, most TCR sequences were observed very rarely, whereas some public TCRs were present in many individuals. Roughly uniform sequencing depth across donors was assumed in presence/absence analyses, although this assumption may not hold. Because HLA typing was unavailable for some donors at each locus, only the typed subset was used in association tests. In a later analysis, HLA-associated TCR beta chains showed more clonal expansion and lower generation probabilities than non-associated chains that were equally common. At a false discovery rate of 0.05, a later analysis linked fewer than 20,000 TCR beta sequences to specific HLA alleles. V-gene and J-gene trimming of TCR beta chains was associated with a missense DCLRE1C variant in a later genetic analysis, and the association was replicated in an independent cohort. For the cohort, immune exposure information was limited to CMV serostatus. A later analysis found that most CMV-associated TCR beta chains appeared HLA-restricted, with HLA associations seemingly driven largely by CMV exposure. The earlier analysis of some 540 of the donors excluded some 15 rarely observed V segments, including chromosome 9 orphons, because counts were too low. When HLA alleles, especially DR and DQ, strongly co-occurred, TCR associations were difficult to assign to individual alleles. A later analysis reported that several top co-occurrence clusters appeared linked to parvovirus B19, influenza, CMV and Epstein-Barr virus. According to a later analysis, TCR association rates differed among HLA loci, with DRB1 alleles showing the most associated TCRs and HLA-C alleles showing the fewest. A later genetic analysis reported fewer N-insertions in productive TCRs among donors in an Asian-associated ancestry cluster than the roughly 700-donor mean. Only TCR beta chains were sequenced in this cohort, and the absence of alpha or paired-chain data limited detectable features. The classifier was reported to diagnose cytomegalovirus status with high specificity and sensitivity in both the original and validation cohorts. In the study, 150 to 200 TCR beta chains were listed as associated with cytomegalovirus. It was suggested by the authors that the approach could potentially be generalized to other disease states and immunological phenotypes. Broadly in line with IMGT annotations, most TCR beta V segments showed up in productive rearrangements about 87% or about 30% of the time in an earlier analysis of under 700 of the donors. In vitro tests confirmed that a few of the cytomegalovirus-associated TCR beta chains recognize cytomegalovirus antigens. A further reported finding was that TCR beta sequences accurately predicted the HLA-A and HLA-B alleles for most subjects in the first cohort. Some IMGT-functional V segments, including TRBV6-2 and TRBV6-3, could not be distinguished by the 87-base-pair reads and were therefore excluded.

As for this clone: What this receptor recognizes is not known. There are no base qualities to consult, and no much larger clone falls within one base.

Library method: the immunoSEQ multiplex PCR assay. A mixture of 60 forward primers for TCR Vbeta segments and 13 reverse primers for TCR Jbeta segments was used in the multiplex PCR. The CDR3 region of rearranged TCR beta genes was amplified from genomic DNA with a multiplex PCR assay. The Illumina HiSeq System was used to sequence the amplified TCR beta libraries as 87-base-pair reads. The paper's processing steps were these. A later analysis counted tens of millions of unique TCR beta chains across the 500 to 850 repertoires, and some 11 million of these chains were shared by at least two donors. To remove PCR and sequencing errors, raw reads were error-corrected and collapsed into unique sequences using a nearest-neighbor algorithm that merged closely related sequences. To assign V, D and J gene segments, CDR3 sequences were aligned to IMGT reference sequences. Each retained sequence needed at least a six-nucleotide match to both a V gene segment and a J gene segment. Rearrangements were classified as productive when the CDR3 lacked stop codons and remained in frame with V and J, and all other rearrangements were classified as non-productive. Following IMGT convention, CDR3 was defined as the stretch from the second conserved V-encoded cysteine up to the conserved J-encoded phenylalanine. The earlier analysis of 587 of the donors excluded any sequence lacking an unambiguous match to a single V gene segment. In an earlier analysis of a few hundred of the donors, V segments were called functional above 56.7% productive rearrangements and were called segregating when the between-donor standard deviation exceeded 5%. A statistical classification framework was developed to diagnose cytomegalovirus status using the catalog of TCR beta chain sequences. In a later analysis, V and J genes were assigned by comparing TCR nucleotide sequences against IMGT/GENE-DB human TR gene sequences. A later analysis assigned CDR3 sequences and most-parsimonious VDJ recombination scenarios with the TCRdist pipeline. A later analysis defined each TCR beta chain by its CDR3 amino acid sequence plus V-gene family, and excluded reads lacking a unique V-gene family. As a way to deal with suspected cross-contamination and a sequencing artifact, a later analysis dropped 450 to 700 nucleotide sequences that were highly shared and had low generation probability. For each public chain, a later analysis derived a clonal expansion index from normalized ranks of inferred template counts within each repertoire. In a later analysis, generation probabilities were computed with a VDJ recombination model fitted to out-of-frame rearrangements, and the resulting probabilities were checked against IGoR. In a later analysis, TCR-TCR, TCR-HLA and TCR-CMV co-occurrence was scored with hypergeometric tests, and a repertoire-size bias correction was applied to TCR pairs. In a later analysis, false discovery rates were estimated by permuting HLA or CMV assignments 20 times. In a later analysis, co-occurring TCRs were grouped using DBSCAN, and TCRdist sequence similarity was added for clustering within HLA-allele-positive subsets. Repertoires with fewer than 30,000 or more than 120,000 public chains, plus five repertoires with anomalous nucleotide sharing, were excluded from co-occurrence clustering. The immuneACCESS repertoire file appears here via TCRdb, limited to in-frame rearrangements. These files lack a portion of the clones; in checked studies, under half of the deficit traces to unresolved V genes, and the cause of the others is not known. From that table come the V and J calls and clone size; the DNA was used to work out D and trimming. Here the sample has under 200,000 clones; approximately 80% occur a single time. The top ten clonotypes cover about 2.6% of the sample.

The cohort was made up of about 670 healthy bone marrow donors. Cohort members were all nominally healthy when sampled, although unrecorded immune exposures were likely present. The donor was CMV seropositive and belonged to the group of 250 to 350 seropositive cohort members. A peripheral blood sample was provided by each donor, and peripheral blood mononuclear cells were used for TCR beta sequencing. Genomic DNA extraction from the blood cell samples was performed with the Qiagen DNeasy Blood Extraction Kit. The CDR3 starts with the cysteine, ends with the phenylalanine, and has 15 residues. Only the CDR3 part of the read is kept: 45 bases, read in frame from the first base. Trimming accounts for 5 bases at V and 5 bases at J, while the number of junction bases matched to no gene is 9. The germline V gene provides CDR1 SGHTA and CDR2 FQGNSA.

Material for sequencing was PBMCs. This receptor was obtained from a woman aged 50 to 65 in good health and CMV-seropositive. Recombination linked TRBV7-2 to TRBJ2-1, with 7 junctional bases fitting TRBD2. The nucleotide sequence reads TGTGCCAGCAGCCAGGCGACTAGCTGGAACAATGAGCAGTTCTTC. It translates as CASSQATSWNNEQFF.